The rows below give T cell receptor beta chains drawn from one sample of a study of blood T cells in healthy people across ages. TCRdb reanalysed the 5' RACE reads using MiXCR and keeps one entry per CDR3 protein. The sample has over 1,300,000 distinct CDR3 sequences, almost 60% seen once; the top ten hold more than 6%. The sequenced sample was blood. Source of these receptors: a man between 18 and 35 years old in good health. Each CDR3 is given without its conserved first and last residue. The order of the fields is V gene, J gene, CDR3 protein.

v_call: TRBV10-3; j_call: TRBJ2-6; cdr3_aa: VISESGYGSGANVLT
v_call: TRBV27; j_call: TRBJ1-2; cdr3_aa: AGRNHEVGYT
v_call: TRBV29-1; j_call: TRBJ2-1; cdr3_aa: SHGGFSSNEQF
v_call: TRBV20-1; j_call: TRBJ2-2; cdr3_aa: SAPGSAGELF
v_call: TRBV28; j_call: NA; cdr3_aa: ASSFRGGKNEQY
v_call: TRBV12-3/TRBV12-4; j_call: TRBJ2-7; cdr3_aa: ASRGTWIHEQY
v_call: TRBV5-4; j_call: TRBJ2-2; cdr3_aa: ASSSTVGTGELF
v_call: TRBV10-3; j_call: TRBJ1-2; cdr3_aa: AISGGQPNYGYT
v_call: TRBV12-3/TRBV12-4; j_call: TRBJ1-5; cdr3_aa: ASCFGRNQPQH
v_call: TRBV7-8; j_call: TRBJ2-5; cdr3_aa: ASSPGVRTGEIKRQTQY
v_call: TRBV5-4; j_call: TRBJ1-2; cdr3_aa: ASSPTHSNYGYT
v_call: TRBV27; j_call: TRBJ2-7; cdr3_aa: ASSLLVSGNEQY